The subject of this entry is one TCR beta chain. This entry belongs to a study of cytomegalovirus exposure and HLA in healthy donors. Primers for the PCR totalled 60 Vbeta and 13 Jbeta. Only in-frame clones appear in the TCRdb table, and some are missing; sequencing was by immunoSEQ multiplex PCR. The sample has about 160,000 clones. The J segment lost 8 bases and the V segment lost 2 bases, leaving 7 bases of the junction unmatched. Germline loops: CDR1 MDHEN, CDR2 SYDVKM. CDR3 size: 14 residues. The chain links TRBV28 to TRBJ1-2; 8 bases are shared with TRBD1. The clonotype was recovered from a young man in good health and CMV-seronegative. The sample was PBMCs. DNA of the CDR3: TGTGCCAGCAGTTTAGTACAGGGGGTAAGCGGCTACACCTTC. It codes for CASSLVQGVSGYTF.